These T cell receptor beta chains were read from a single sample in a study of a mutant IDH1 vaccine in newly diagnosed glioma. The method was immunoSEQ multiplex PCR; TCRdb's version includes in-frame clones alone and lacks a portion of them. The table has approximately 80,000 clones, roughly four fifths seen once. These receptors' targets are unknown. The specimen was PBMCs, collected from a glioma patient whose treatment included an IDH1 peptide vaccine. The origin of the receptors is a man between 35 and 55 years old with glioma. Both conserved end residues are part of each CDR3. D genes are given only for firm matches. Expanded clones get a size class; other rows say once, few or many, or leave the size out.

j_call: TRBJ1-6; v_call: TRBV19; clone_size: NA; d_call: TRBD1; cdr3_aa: CASSIRGQAPGSSYNSPLHF; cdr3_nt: TGTGCCAGTAGTATTCGGGGACAGGCCCCCGGTTCCTCCTATAATTCACCCCTCCACTTT
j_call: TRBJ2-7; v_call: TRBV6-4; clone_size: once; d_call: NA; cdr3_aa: CASTDEIGGQYF; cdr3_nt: TGTGCCAGCACGGACGAAATAGGGGGGCAGTACTTC
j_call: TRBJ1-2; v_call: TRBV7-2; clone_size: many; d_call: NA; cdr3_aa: CASSLDAGANYGYTF; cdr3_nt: TGTGCCAGCAGCTTAGATGCAGGGGCTAACTATGGCTACACCTTC
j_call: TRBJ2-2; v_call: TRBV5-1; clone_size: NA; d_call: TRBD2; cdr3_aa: CASSFRLAGEAGELFF; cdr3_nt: TGCGCCAGCAGCTTTCGACTAGCGGGAGAGGCCGGGGAGCTGTTTTTT
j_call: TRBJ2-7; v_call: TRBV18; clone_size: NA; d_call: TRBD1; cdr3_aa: CASSRIQGTPYEQYF; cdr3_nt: TGTGCCAGCTCACGGATACAGGGGACCCCCTACGAGCAGTACTTC
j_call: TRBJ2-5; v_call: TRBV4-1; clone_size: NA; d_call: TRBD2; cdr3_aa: CASSQDLLAGGQETQYF; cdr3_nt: TGCGCCAGCAGCCAAGATTTGCTAGCGGGGGGGCAAGAGACCCAGTACTTC
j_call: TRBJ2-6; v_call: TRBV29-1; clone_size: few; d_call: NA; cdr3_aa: CSVVVSGANVLTF; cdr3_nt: TGCAGCGTTGTGGTATCTGGGGCCAACGTCCTGACTTTC
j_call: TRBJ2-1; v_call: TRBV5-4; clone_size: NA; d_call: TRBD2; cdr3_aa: CASSLAGGLDEQFF; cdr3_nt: TGTGCCAGCAGCCTAGCGGGGGGCCTTGATGAGCAGTTCTTC
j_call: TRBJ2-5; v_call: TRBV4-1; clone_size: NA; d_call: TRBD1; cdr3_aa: CASSQDGTGPETQYF; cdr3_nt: TGCGCCAGCAGCCAAGATGGGACAGGACCAGAGACCCAGTACTTC
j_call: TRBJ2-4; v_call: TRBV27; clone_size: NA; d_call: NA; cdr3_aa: CASGWGAGIQYF; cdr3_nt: TGTGCCAGCGGGTGGGGGGCCGGCATTCAGTACTTC
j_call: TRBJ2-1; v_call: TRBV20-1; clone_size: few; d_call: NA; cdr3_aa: CSAQRGIEQFF; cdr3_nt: TGCAGTGCCCAGAGAGGGATTGAGCAGTTCTTC
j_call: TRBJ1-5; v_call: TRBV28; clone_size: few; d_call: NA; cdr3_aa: CASQWANQPQHF; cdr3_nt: TGTGCCAGCCAGTGGGCGAATCAGCCCCAGCATTTT
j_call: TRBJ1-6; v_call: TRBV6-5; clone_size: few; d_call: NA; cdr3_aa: CASSYSAAAPNSPLHF; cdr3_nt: TGTGCCAGCAGTTACTCCGCAGCCGCACCCAATTCACCCCTCCACTTT
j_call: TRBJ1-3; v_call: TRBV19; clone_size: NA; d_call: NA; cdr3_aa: CASSIVPTGGGNTIYF; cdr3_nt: TGTGCCAGTAGTATAGTCCCCACTGGAGGAGGAAACACCATATATTTT
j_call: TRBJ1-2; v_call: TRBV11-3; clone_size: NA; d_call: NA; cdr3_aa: CASSCDGWDYGYTF; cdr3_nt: TGTGCCAGCAGCTGCGATGGCTGGGACTATGGCTACACCTTC
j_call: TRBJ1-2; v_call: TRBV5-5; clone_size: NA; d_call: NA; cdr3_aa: CASSLAQNYGYTF; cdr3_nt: TGTGCCAGCAGCTTGGCTCAAAACTATGGCTACACCTTC
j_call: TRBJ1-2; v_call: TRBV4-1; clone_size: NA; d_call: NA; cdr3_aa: CASSQELVGANYGYTF; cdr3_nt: TGCGCCAGCAGCCAAGAGCTTGTGGGCGCTAACTATGGCTACACCTTC
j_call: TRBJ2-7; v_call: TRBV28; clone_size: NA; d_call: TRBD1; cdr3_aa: CASSAPADRGRHEQYF; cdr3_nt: TGTGCCAGCAGTGCCCCCGCGGACAGGGGGCGGCACGAGCAGTACTTC